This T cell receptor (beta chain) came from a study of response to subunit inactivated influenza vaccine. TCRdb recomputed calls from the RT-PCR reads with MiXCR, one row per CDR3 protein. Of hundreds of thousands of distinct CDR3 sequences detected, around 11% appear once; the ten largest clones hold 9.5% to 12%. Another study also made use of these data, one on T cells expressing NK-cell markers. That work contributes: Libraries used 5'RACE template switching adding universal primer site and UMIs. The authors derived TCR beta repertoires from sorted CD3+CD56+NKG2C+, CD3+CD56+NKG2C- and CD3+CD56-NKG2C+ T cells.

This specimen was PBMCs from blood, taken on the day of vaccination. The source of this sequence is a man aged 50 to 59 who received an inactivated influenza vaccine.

In DNA form, the CDR3 reads TGTGCCAGCAGCTTGTGGACAGGGGGTAACACCGGGGAGCTGTTTTTT. Translated: CASSLWTGGNTGELFF. The chain has TRBV5-6 and TRBJ2-2; 10 bases agree with TRBD1. The ends lost 1 base at V and 2 bases at J; junction bases unmatched: 2. CDR1 and CDR2 from the germline V gene are SGHDT and YYEEEE. The CDR3 length is 16 residues.